This T cell receptor beta chain is drawn from a study of T cell clonality in common variable immunodeficiency. Overall study results and limits: Reportedly, TCR beta sequences from common variable immunodeficiency showed fewer deletions and N-nucleotide insertions. TCRbeta clonality was increased in CVID versus healthy controls. Shared TCRbeta clones were fewer between CVID subjects than controls.

This clone was observed a few times. Its antigen is unidentified. The read is 3 residues too short to cover the CDR3 end, so that end is filled in from the germline J gene. CVID subjects were around 16 female and 25 to 30 male, aged roughly 8 to 65. V was clipped by 5 bases and J by 6 bases, with 14 bases between them. Germline assignment: CDR1 LNHDA and CDR2 SQIVND (reference sequence). The CDR3 is made up of 13 amino acids. TCRdb's table, derived via immunoSEQ multiplex PCR, lists solely in-frame clones and lacks some. The sample contains about 33,000 clones, none of them singletons. Sequencing was done on a sample of peripheral blood mononuclear cells. The rearrangement uses TRBV19 and TRBJ2-7, with a possible D match to TRBD1 (5 bases). This TCR came from a human donor with common variable immunodeficiency. The CDR3 region is CASSLSQGGEQYF. The CDR3 bases that were read are TGTGCCAGTAGTTTATCGCAGGGCGGCGAG.